The 29 T cell receptor beta chains below were found in one sample sequenced in a study of response to subunit inactivated influenza vaccine. One entry per CDR3 protein, called by TCRdb with MiXCR from the RT-PCR reads. The sample holds 430,000 or so distinct CDR3 sequences, 9.5% to 12% seen once. The sequencing used PBMCs from blood, collected more than 35 days after vaccination. These receptors were collected from a man in his fifties or sixties who received an inactivated influenza vaccine.

In its sample, this clonotype was seen many times. The V and J genes are TRBV5-1 and TRBJ1-1, with TRBD1 identical over 7 bases. V was clipped by 0 bases and J by 5 bases; unmatched bases: 7. The CDR3 loop spans 15 amino acids. Germline V gene data show CDR1 as SGHRS and CDR2 as YFSETQ. The CDR3 spells CASSLDRQGTTEAFF. The CDR3 DNA sequence: TGCGCCAGCAGCTTGGACCGACAGGGAACGACTGAAGCTTTCTTT. The full variable domain, in which reference TRBV5-1 and TRBJ1-1 provide the parts outside the CDR3, is KAGVTQTPRYLIKTRGQQVTLSCSPISGHRSVSWYQQTPGQGLQFLFEYFSETQRNKGNFPGRFSGRQFSNSRSEMNVSTLELGDSALYLCASSLDRQGTTEAFFGQGTRLTVV.

V gene TRBV28 combines with J gene TRBJ1-5, with a weak D call TRBD1 (6 bases). Trimming took 7 bases from V and 4 from J, leaving 11 bases between them. The germline V gene encodes CDR1 MDHEN and CDR2 SYDVKM. The CDR3 is made up of 13 amino acids. CDR3 residues: CASTWGQNQPQHF. CDR3 sequence (DNA): TGTGCCAGCACCTGGGGACAAAATCAGCCCCAGCATTTT.

This sequence joins TRBV11-3 and TRBJ2-1, with 12 bases aligning to TRBD2. The junction had 10 bases not matched to a gene; V was cut back by 5 bases and J by 5 bases. The germline CDR1 and CDR2 sequences are SGHNT and YENEEA. The CDR3 is made up of 17 amino acids. Written as DNA, the CDR3 is TGTGCCAGCAGCCCAGGACTAGCGGGGTCCACACACAATGAGCAGTTCTTC. This sequence encodes CASSPGLAGSTHNEQFF.

The chain combines TRBV28 with TRBJ2-7; the D gene is possibly TRBD1 (5 bases). CDR1 and CDR2 (germline): MDHEN, SYDVKM. V was shortened by 7 bases and J by 0 bases, with 7 bases between the two germline ends. The CDR3 totals 12 residues. The CDR3 DNA reads TGTGCCAGCACAGGGTTCTCCTACGAGCAGTACTTC. It codes for CASTGFSYEQYF.

This clonotype was found a few times. The J gene is TRBJ2-1, the V gene TRBV7-3, with D perhaps TRBD1 (6 bases). This CDR3 has 16 residues. V was shortened by 5 bases and J by 3 bases, with 17 bases between the two germline ends. Germline-derived CDR1 and CDR2 are SGHTA and FQGTGA. Here the CDR3 reads CASSMTGTGLYNEQFF. The CDR3 DNA sequence: TGTGCCAGCAGCATGACCGGCACAGGGCTCTACAATGAGCAGTTCTTC.

This clonotype was seen a handful of times. The chain couples TRBV5-8 to TRBJ2-4; either TRBD1 or TRBD2 may fit D (5 bases each). The V gene lost 3 bases and the J gene lost 5 bases, with 15 bases spanning the gap. Germline lookup yields CDR1 SGHTS and CDR2 YDEGEE. The CDR3 has 15 amino acids. CDR3 protein: CASSSHPGLQNIQYF. The CDR3 DNA reads as TGTGCCAGCAGCTCGCACCCGGGGCTCCAAAACATTCAGTACTTC. The full variable domain, rest sourced from reference TRBV5-8 and TRBJ2-4, is EAGVTQSPTHLIKTRGQQATLRCSPISGHTSVYWYQQALGLGLQFLLWYDEGEERNRGNFPPRFSGRQFPNYSSELNVNALELEDSALYLCASSSHPGLQNIQYFGAGTRLSVL.

Only a few counts were recorded for this clonotype. The V and J genes are TRBV5-1 and TRBJ2-1; TRBD2 agrees at 9 bases. CDR1 and CDR2 from the germline V gene are SGHRS and YFSETQ. The CDR3 length is 13 residues. V lost 5 bases, J lost 5 bases, and 2 bases stayed unmatched. CDR3 in amino acids: CASRASGDNEQFF. DNA of the CDR3: TGCGCCAGCAGGGCTAGCGGGGACAATGAGCAGTTCTTC.

The sample holds a few counts of this clonotype. The rearrangement joins TRBV11-1 to TRBJ2-3; 10 nucleotides agree with TRBD1. Unmatched junction bases numbered 9, after V lost 5 bases and J lost 7 bases. In germline, CDR1 is SGHAT, CDR2 FQDESV (reference sequence). The CDR3 is 15 amino acids. DNA of the CDR3: TGTGCCAGCAGCCGGGGACAGGGGAACCAGAATACGCAGTATTTT. It encodes CASSRGQGNQNTQYF.

The chain carries TRBV4-2 and TRBJ2-1; no reliable D call. Per germline, CDR1 LGHNA and CDR2 YNFKEQ. Trimming took off 2 bases at V and 7 bases at J, with 6 bases between the two ends. The CDR3 sequence is 12 residues long. For the CDR3, the DNA is TGTGCCAGCAGCCAAACCCTTAATGAGCAGTTCTTC. This encodes CASSQTLNEQFF.

This clonotype was counted a few times. The gene calls are TRBV20-1 and TRBJ2-1, with D uncertain. This CDR3 has 16 residues. The V gene's germline CDR1 is DFQATT and CDR2 SNEGSKA (reference sequence). V dropped 0 bases and J dropped 0 bases, with 12 bases sitting between them. The CDR3 reads CSARDMSPSSYNEQFF. The CDR3 DNA sequence: TGCAGTGCTAGAGATATGTCCCCGAGCTCCTACAATGAGCAGTTCTTC.

V and J are TRBV24-1 and TRBJ1-2; 10 bases align to TRBD1. The ends lost 4 bases at V and 4 bases at J; junction bases unmatched: 11. Germline CDR1 KGHDR, CDR2 SFDVKD. This CDR3 is built from 17 residues. CDR3 sequence (DNA): TGTGCCACCAGTGAAGCGGCCGGGACAGGGGTGAGCTATGGCTACACCTTC. It codes for CATSEAAGTGVSYGYTF.

At least ten counts were recorded for this clonotype. The chain joins TRBV12-3 or TRBV12-4 to TRBJ2-2; D perhaps matches TRBD1 (5 bases). The V end was cut by 5 bases, the J end by 3 bases, with 10 bases between. The CDR3 consists of 14 residues. This chain's CDR3 is CASSAGIDTGELFF. For the CDR3, the DNA is TGTGCCAGCAGTGCAGGGATCGACACCGGGGAGCTGTTTTTT.

This clonotype occurred a few times. The chain has TRBV11-2 and TRBJ2-4, with 16 bases that match TRBD2. The CDR3 has 21 amino acids. Germline trimming cut 6 bases from V and 0 bases from J; bases unmatched to any gene: 14. Per germline, CDR1 SGHAT and CDR2 FQNNGV. CDR3 region: CASSSFTTGTSGRVAKNIQYF. The CDR3 DNA reads TGTGCCAGCAGTTCCTTCACGACCGGGACTAGCGGGAGGGTAGCCAAAAACATTCAGTACTTC.

This clonotype has a handful of counts. The chain recombines TRBV20-1 with TRBJ1-2; 10 bases agree with TRBD1. From germline, CDR1 is DFQATT and CDR2 SNEGSKA (reference sequence). The CDR3 runs 14 residues. V trimming: 1 base; J trimming: 8 bases; junction bases outside the gene matches: 7. The CDR3 region is CSARAGTGVKGYTF. Written as DNA, the CDR3 is TGCAGTGCTAGAGCCGGGACAGGGGTAAAGGGCTACACCTTC.

This clonotype was detected many times. The V call is TRBV7-2, the J call TRBJ2-1; 8 bases map to TRBD2. V shed 4 bases and J 4 bases; nucleotides not matched to a gene: 9. Germline-derived CDR1 and CDR2 are SGHTA and FQGNSA. The CDR3 has 16 amino acids. The CDR3 DNA is TGTGCCAGCAGCTCGAATAGCGGGGACTCTTACAATGAGCAGTTCTTC. Residues: CASSSNSGDSYNEQFF.

This clonotype has at least ten counts. The chain is built from TRBV5-1 and TRBJ1-6; perhaps TRBD1 as D (5 bases). The length of the CDR3 is 16 residues. The V gene lost 1 base and the J gene lost 2 bases, with 10 bases spanning the gap. Germline V gives CDR1 SGHRS, CDR2 YFSETQ. The CDR3 DNA sequence: TGCGCCAGCAGCTTGCGAGGGGTGCCCTATAATTCACCCCTCCACTTT. It yields the protein CASSLRGVPYNSPLHF.

This clonotype appeared a few times. The chain carries TRBV12-3 or TRBV12-4 and TRBJ1-6; D not certain. CDR3 length: 17 residues. Trimming took 1 base from V and 7 from J, leaving 17 bases between them. The CDR3 region has the DNA TGTGCCAGCAGTTTAGGCATACTCGGCCCGGCAAATTCACCCCTCCACTTT. Protein sequence: CASSLGILGPANSPLHF.

Many counts were recorded for this clonotype. The rearrangement joins TRBV14 to TRBJ2-2, with TRBD2 matching 9 bases. The CDR3 consists of 17 residues. CDR1 and CDR2 from the germline V gene are SGHDN and FVKESK. After removal of 1 base from V and 3 bases from J, the junction contained 6 bases not matched to a gene. The chain's CDR3 is CASSQVGGRAHTGELFF. The CDR3 coding sequence is TGTGCCAGCAGCCAAGTCGGCGGGAGGGCGCACACCGGGGAGCTGTTTTTT.

This chain joins TRBV20-1 and TRBJ2-2; tentative D call: TRBD1 (6 bases). This CDR3 has 15 residues. Germline V lookup: CDR1 DFQATT, CDR2 SNEGSKA (reference sequence). Trimming stripped 2 bases from V and 4 bases from J, with 14 bases between. The CDR3, as DNA: TGCAGTGCTAGAAGCAGGGGTTGGGGCACCGGGGAGCTGTTTTTT. The encoded protein is CSARSRGWGTGELFF.

The chain recombines TRBV5-1 with TRBJ2-1; TRBD1 matches 8 bases. The CDR3 is 17 residues long. V lost 0 bases to trimming and J lost 6 bases; unmatched junction nucleotides: 11. Germline V gene sequence: CDR1 SGHRS, CDR2 YFSETQ. The CDR3 spells CASSLDTRGQVGNEQFF. The CDR3 coding sequence is TGCGCCAGCAGCTTGGACACTCGGGGACAGGTTGGCAATGAGCAGTTCTTC.

This clonotype was counted ten times or more. V gene TRBV5-1 combines with J gene TRBJ2-3; D unresolved. Germline assignment: CDR1 SGHRS and CDR2 YFSETQ. The CDR3 covers 16 residues. Trimming took 0 bases from V and 2 from J, leaving 13 bases between them. The DNA of the CDR3 is TGCGCCAGCAGCTTGGCTGTCCGACAAGACACAGATACGCAGTATTTT. This encodes CASSLAVRQDTDTQYF.

This clonotype was recorded many times. The chain couples TRBV29-1 to TRBJ1-1, with 10 bases aligning to TRBD1. The CDR3 sequence is 12 residues long. The ends lost 7 bases at V and 3 bases at J; junction bases unmatched: 2. Germline CDR1 and CDR2: SQVTM and ANQGSEA. For the CDR3, the DNA is TGCAGCGCCGGGACAGGGGACACTGAAGCTTTCTTT. The encoded protein is CSAGTGDTEAFF. The whole variable domain, remainder taken from reference TRBV29-1 and TRBJ1-1, is SAVISQKPSRDICQRGTSLTIQCQVDSQVTMMFWYRQQPGQSLTLIATANQGSEATYESGFVIDKFPISRPNLTFSTLTVSNMSPEDSSIYLCSAGTGDTEAFFGQGTRLTVV.

This clonotype was detected only a few times. The chain joins TRBV20-1 to TRBJ2-1, with a weak D call TRBD1 (6 bases). The CDR3 covers 14 residues. The V gene's germline CDR1 is DFQATT and CDR2 SNEGSKA (reference sequence). V lost 3 bases and J 6 bases, leaving 15 bases between the germline ends. The CDR3 loop reads CSARSGTNANEQFF. In DNA form, the CDR3 reads TGCAGTGCTAGGTCCGGGACAAATGCCAATGAGCAGTTCTTC.

This clonotype has ten or more counts. V usage is TRBV20-1 and J usage is TRBJ2-1; the match to TRBD2 covers 9 bases. The CDR3 loop spans 14 amino acids. Per the germline V gene, CDR1 is DFQATT and CDR2 is SNEGSKA (reference sequence). V was pared by 3 bases and J by 4 bases, with 4 bases of the junction left unmatched. For the CDR3, the DNA is TGCAGTGCTAGTTTTGCGGGAGGGTACAATGAGCAGTTCTTC. It encodes CSASFAGGYNEQFF.

This clonotype was observed a handful of times. The chain combines TRBV5-5 with TRBJ1-4, with TRBD1 matching over 8 bases. CDR1 SGHKS and CDR2 YYEKEE come from the germline V gene (reference sequence). The CDR3 runs 16 residues. The V gene end was trimmed by 0 bases and the J gene end by 7 bases; junction bases not matched to a gene: 8. CDR3 protein: CASSLVAGQGFEKLFF. The CDR3 nucleotides read TGTGCCAGCAGCTTGGTCGCCGGACAGGGTTTTGAAAAACTGTTTTTT.

This clonotype has more than one count but fewer than ten. J is TRBJ2-5 and V is TRBV25-1; D is perhaps TRBD2 (5 bases). This CDR3 spans 15 amino acids. Trimming shortened V by 4 bases and J by 2 bases, and 14 bases separated the two germline ends. The germline CDR1 and CDR2 sequences are MGHDK and SYGVNS. The CDR3 region has the DNA TGTGCCAGCAGTGTAGGGATCGGGGTTCAAGAGACCCAGTACTTC. Translation gives CASSVGIGVQETQYF.

This clonotype was seen only a few times. J is TRBJ2-7 and V is TRBV4-1, with D perhaps TRBD1 (5 bases). This CDR3 comprises 13 residues. The V gene lost 0 bases and the J gene lost 3 bases, with 6 bases spanning the gap. Germline V lookup: CDR1 MGHRA, CDR2 YSYEKL. This CDR3 reads CASSQEQVYEQYF. The CDR3 DNA follows: TGCGCCAGCAGCCAAGAACAGGTCTACGAGCAGTACTTC.

In this sample, this clonotype turned up a few times. One end of the junction varies from germline; a read error may be responsible. The V gene is TRBV7-2, the J gene TRBJ2-2, with D uncertain. The germline V gene has CDR1 SGHTA and CDR2 FQGNSA. This CDR3 is built from 15 residues. CDR3 sequence (DNA): TGTGCCAGCAGCTTGGTCTGGACGAACGCCGGGGAGCTGTTTTTT. It codes for CASSLVWTNAGELFF.

This clonotype was counted a few times. This chain uses TRBV19 with TRBJ2-7; 8 positions match TRBD1. V shed 1 base, J shed 5 bases, and the junction held 4 bases outside the gene matches. The CDR3 covers 14 residues. Germline CDR1 LNHDA, CDR2 SQIVND (reference sequence). CDR3 sequence: CASSIGQGSHEQYF. CDR3 DNA: TGTGCCAGTAGTATAGGACAGGGGAGTCACGAGCAGTACTTC.